This T cell receptor (beta chain) came from a study of CD8+ T cells in alopecia areata. Whole-study results and caveats: Among the cells sequenced in scalp samples are also the resident alphabeta T cells of normal skin. In lesional scalp, particularly from alopecia totalis/universalis, clonality was higher than in normal scalp. Compared with mice, patients displayed less clear TCR sharing, possibly for HLA-related reasons.

cDNA prepared by RNA extraction and subsequent reverse transcription served as the template for sequencing. Sequencing used immunoSEQ multiplex PCR; TCRdb keeps in-frame clones, though not all of them. There are around 210,000 clones in the sample; around 50% occur only once, and around 5% lies in the top ten. This clone was detected a few times. Antigen unknown. The CDR3 extends over 15 amino acids. Trimming left V 3 bases short and J 1 base short, with 13 bases between. Germline-derived CDR1 and CDR2 are SGHDT and YYEEEE. PBMCs were stained for CD3, CD4 and CD8, and CD4+ and CD8+ T cells were sorted.

The origin of this receptor is a human donor in good health. The V gene is TRBV5-6, the J gene TRBJ1-1; no reliable D call. What was sequenced was CD8+ T cells sorted from blood. CDR3 sequence reads: CASSSSPTGNTEAFF. The CDR3 coding sequence is TGTGCCAGCAGCTCAAGCCCGACGGGGAACACTGAAGCTTTCTTT.